Below, 26 T cell receptor beta chains from the same sample are listed, as sequenced in a study of T cells after yellow fever vaccination. Each CDR3 protein gets one entry after TCRdb re-called the 5' RACE reads with MiXCR. Altogether about 320,000 distinct CDR3 sequences are present, 3.5% to 4.5% being singletons, with the ten largest covering less than 20%. Here the sequenced sample was PBMCs, taken 15 days after the yellow fever booster vaccination. The receptor source for this set is a man younger than 35 who received the YFV17D yellow fever vaccine.

This chain links TRBV11-3 with TRBJ2-1, with D possibly being TRBD2 (5 bases). The CDR3 extends over 16 amino acids. Germline-derived CDR1 and CDR2 are SGHNT and YENEEA. V was trimmed by 4 bases and J by 4 bases, leaving 17 bases between them. CDR3 DNA sequence: TGTGCCAGCAGCTGTATAGTCGGGGAAGTTTACAATGAGCAGTTCTTC. Its translation is CASSCIVGEVYNEQFF. Complete variable domain (other parts from reference TRBV11-3 and TRBJ2-1): EAGVVQSPRYKIIEKKQPVAFWCNPISGHNTLYWYLQNLGQGPELLIRYENEEAVDDSQLPKDRFSAERLKGVDSTLKIQPAELGDSAVYLCASSCIVGEVYNEQFFGPGTRLTVL.

This clonotype was seen at least ten times. The genes are TRBV12-3 or TRBV12-4 and TRBJ1-5, with unresolved D. Trimming cost V 5 bases and J 0 bases, with 20 bases left between them. The CDR3 extends over 18 amino acids. CDR3 residues: CASSGRTNAIHSNQPQHF. The DNA of the CDR3 is TGTGCCAGCAGTGGCCGCACAAACGCAATTCATAGCAATCAGCCCCAGCATTTT.

The chain uses TRBV12-3 or TRBV12-4 and TRBJ1-1, with D uncertain. The CDR3 spans 15 residues. The V gene lost 4 bases and the J gene lost 1 base, with 13 bases spanning the gap. The CDR3 loop reads CASSSGRAPNTEAFF. CDR3 DNA sequence: TGTGCCAGCAGTTCCGGACGGGCTCCGAACACTGAAGCTTTCTTT.

A few counts support this clonotype. The chain couples TRBV5-5 to TRBJ1-5; D is possibly TRBD1 (5 bases). The V gene lost 4 bases and the J gene lost 6 bases, with 17 bases spanning the gap. Germline lookup yields CDR1 SGHKS and CDR2 YYEKEE (reference sequence). CDR3 length: 15 residues. CDR3 in DNA: TGTGCCAGCAGCGCGTCCCCAGGGATGAGTCAGCCCCAGCATTTT. Protein: CASSASPGMSQPQHF.

This clonotype was found many times. This chain links TRBV7-3 with TRBJ1-6, with D unclear. V shed 5 bases and J shed 10 bases, with 12 bases lying between them. The CDR3 runs 13 residues. Per the germline V gene, CDR1 is SGHTA and CDR2 is FQGTGA. CDR3 sequence reads: CASSLREGSPLHF. DNA for the CDR3: TGTGCCAGCAGCCTCCGGGAGGGATCACCCCTCCACTTT. The full variable domain, rest sourced from reference TRBV7-3 and TRBJ1-6, is GAGVSQTPSNKVTEKGKYVELRCDPISGHTALYWYRQSLGQGPEFLIYFQGTGAADDSGLPNDRFFAVRPEGSVSTLKIQRTERGDSAVYLCASSLREGSPLHFGNGTRLTVT.

This clonotype was seen repeatedly, ten times or more. The V gene is TRBV4-3, the J gene TRBJ1-6, with 7 bases that match TRBD1. Germline V lookup: CDR1 LGHNA, CDR2 YSLEER. This CDR3 spans 16 amino acids. J lost 8 bases, V lost 0 bases, and 7 bases had no gene match. The DNA for the CDR3 is TGCGCCAGCAGCCAAGATGGGACAGTGAAGTATTCACCCCTCCACTTT. Its protein product is CASSQDGTVKYSPLHF.

The rearrangement uses TRBV2 and TRBJ1-6; D possibly corresponds to TRBD1 (6 bases). Germline V gene sequence: CDR1 SNHLY, CDR2 FYNNEI. The V end was cut by 3 bases, the J end by 8 bases, with 11 bases between. This CDR3 is 14 amino acids long. The CDR3 sequence: CASSDTGFDSPLHF. The CDR3 nucleotides are TGTGCCAGCAGTGATACAGGGTTCGATTCACCCCTCCACTTT.

The V gene is TRBV5-6, the J gene TRBJ1-1; no definite D call. The V gene lost 5 bases and the J gene lost 0 bases, with 11 bases spanning the gap. This CDR3 has 14 amino acids. Germline-derived CDR1 and CDR2 are SGHDT and YYEEEE. CDR3 sequence reads: CASREIGLNTEAFF. The CDR3 DNA reads TGTGCCAGCAGGGAAATAGGGTTGAACACTGAAGCTTTCTTT.

The rearrangement joins TRBV10-3 to TRBJ2-3, with D perhaps matching TRBD1 (8 bases). The V end was cut by 7 bases, the J end by 6 bases, with 17 bases between. Per the germline V gene, CDR1 is ENHRY and CDR2 is SYGVKD. The CDR3 length is 14 residues. CDR3 sequence reads: CAITRTGRVDTQYF. The CDR3 DNA is TGTGCCATCACCCGGACAGGGAGGGTGGATACGCAGTATTTT.

This clonotype has at least ten counts. The rearrangement links TRBV20-1 to TRBJ2-1, with TRBD2 as a possible D gene (6 bases). The V gene's germline CDR1 is DFQATT and CDR2 SNEGSKA (reference sequence). V was pared by 2 bases and J by 0 bases, with 14 bases between. The CDR3 consists of 16 residues. In DNA, the CDR3 is TGCAGTGCTAGAACGACTAGTCCAGACTCCTACAATGAGCAGTTCTTC. This gives the protein CSARTTSPDSYNEQFF.

Ten or more counts support this clonotype. The rearrangement joins TRBV4-1 to TRBJ1-1; possible D gene TRBD1, 5 bases. The CDR3 is 17 amino acids. Germline V gives CDR1 MGHRA, CDR2 YSYEKL. Trimming removed 3 bases from V and 2 bases from J, with 19 bases in between. CDR3: CASSQGWGFGGNTEAFF. CDR3 nucleotide sequence: TGCGCCAGCAGCCAGGGATGGGGGTTCGGGGGAAACACTGAAGCTTTCTTT.

The chain carries TRBV3-1 and TRBJ1-2; D ambiguous. Germline CDR1 LGHDT, CDR2 YNNKEL (reference sequence). The CDR3 runs 13 residues. Trimming cost V 0 bases and J 8 bases, with 10 bases left between them. This chain's CDR3 is CASSQDPVRGYTF. The CDR3 region has the DNA TGTGCCAGCAGCCAAGATCCGGTACGGGGCTACACCTTC.

This clonotype was observed a few times. This chain uses TRBV14 with TRBJ2-1, with a weak D call TRBD2 (6 bases). The CDR3 consists of 16 residues. Germline V gene sequence: CDR1 SGHDN, CDR2 FVKESK. V shed 2 bases and J shed 7 bases, with 18 bases lying between them. In DNA form, the CDR3 reads TGTGCCAGCAGCCAACCCGGGGCGGGGAAAGGAAATGAGCAGTTCTTC. It specifies CASSQPGAGKGNEQFF.

This rearrangement joins TRBV11-3 to TRBJ2-2; D not certain. Trimming took off 2 bases at V and 7 bases at J, with 8 bases between the two ends. The CDR3 is 13 amino acids. From germline, CDR1 is SGHNT and CDR2 YENEEA. The DNA of the CDR3 is TGTGCCAGCAGCTTAAGTGCCAGCGGGGAGCTGTTTTTT. It yields the protein CASSLSASGELFF.

This clonotype was seen only a few times. The chain has TRBV4-3 and TRBJ1-4; TRBD1 agrees at 7 bases. The CDR3 extends over 18 amino acids. Germline CDR1 and CDR2: LGHNA and YSLEER. The V and J ends lost 1 base and 10 bases, in that order; junction bases with no gene match: 18. As DNA, the CDR3 is TGCGCCAGCAGCCAAGGGTGGGGGTACGGGGCGTCAGGGGGAAAACTGTTTTTT. Its protein is CASSQGWGYGASGGKLFF.

This clonotype was recorded a few times. This chain's CDR3 is CASSTRQGSVTYTF. CDR3 DNA sequence: TGCGCCAGCAGCACTCGACAAGGTTCAGTAACCTACACCTTC. The rearrangement joins TRBV5-1 to TRBJ1-2; D uncertain. This CDR3 has 14 residues. CDR1 SGHRS and CDR2 YFSETQ come from the germline V gene. The V gene lost 4 bases and the J gene lost 10 bases, with 20 bases spanning the gap.

The CDR3 here is CASRKNTEAFF. The DNA of the CDR3 is TGTGCCAGTAGGAAGAACACTGAAGCTTTCTTT. This chain links TRBV19 with TRBJ1-1; D unclear. There are 11 residues in the CDR3. The ends were cut back, 6 bases at V and 1 base at J, with 3 bases in the middle. Germline lookup yields CDR1 LNHDA and CDR2 SQIVND (reference sequence).

This clonotype occurred a few times. This chain uses TRBV29-1 with TRBJ1-3, with D unclear. This CDR3 contains 9 residues. Looked up from germline, CDR1 is SQVTM and CDR2 is ANQGSEA. Trimming removed 7 bases at V and 2 bases at J, with 0 bases between. The CDR3 spells CSAGNTIYF. CDR3 coding DNA: TGCAGCGCTGGAAACACCATATATTTT.

The chain combines TRBV5-6 with TRBJ2-7, with D possibly matching TRBD2 (6 bases). Germline CDR1 SGHDT, CDR2 YYEEEE. The CDR3 runs to 14 residues. Trimming cost V 2 bases and J 3 bases, with 12 bases left between them. The CDR3 sequence is CASSFGGQYYEQYV. Here the CDR3 DNA reads TGTGCCAGCAGCTTCGGAGGGCAGTACTACGAGCAGTACGTC.

This clonotype was seen at least ten times. The gene calls are TRBV9 and TRBJ2-3; TRBD1 agrees at 7 bases. The CDR3 is 14 residues long. Germline V gene sequence: CDR1 SGDLS, CDR2 YYNGEE. The V gene end was trimmed by 5 bases and the J gene end by 2 bases; junction bases not matched to a gene: 5. The CDR3 here is CASSLDRNTDTQYF. In DNA form, the CDR3 reads TGTGCCAGCAGTTTGGACAGGAACACAGATACGCAGTATTTT.

The genes are TRBV24-1 and TRBJ1-2; TRBD1 matches at 9 bases. V lost 2 bases and J lost 7; bases outside the gene matches: 10. This CDR3 is built from 16 residues. The germline gives CDR1 KGHDR, CDR2 SFDVKD. CDR3 sequence reads: CATSDWIGQGTGGYTF. The CDR3 coding sequence is TGTGCCACCAGTGATTGGATTGGACAGGGGACGGGTGGCTACACCTTC.

This clonotype was observed at least ten times. The chain uses TRBV29-1 and TRBJ2-5; maybe TRBD1 (7 bases). Germline-derived CDR1 and CDR2 are SQVTM and ANQGSEA. Trimming shortened V by 3 bases and J by 4 bases, and 12 bases separated the two germline ends. CDR3 length: 13 residues. CDR3 in DNA: TGCAGCGTTGACAGGGGGGTTCGAGAGACCCAGTACTTC. Amino acid sequence: CSVDRGVRETQYF.

This clonotype was counted at least ten times. The CDR3 is CASSDRDRDYEQYF. The CDR3 DNA sequence: TGTGCCAGCAGCGACCGGGACAGGGACTACGAGCAGTACTTC. J is TRBJ2-7 and V is TRBV2; 9 bases align to TRBD1. Germline-derived CDR1 and CDR2 are SNHLY and FYNNEI. J was trimmed by 3 bases and V by 6 bases; bases with no gene match: 6. The CDR3 runs to 14 residues.

This chain links TRBV7-2 with TRBJ1-5; no clear D. CDR1 is SGHTA, CDR2 FQGNSA, per germline. The germline V and J ends were trimmed by 3 bases and 6 bases, with 9 bases remaining between them. CDR3 size: 13 residues. The CDR3 DNA reads as TGTGCCAGCAGCTTTGGGGAGCGTCAGCCCCAGCATTTT. It specifies CASSFGERQPQHF. Filled out from reference TRBV7-2 and TRBJ1-5, the complete variable domain reads GAGVSQSPSNKVTEKGKDVELRCDPISGHTALYWYRQSLGQGLEFLIYFQGNSAPDKSGLPSDRFSAERTGGSVSTLTIQRTQQEDSAVYLCASSFGERQPQHFGDGTRLSIL.

This rearrangement joins TRBV20-1 to TRBJ2-1, with 10 bases fitting TRBD2. The V and J ends lost 1 base and 8 bases, in that order; junction bases with no gene match: 17. Germline CDR1 and CDR2: DFQATT and SNEGSKA (reference sequence). The CDR3 runs to 18 residues. CDR3 amino acids: CSARGRGEAGGLGYEQFF. The CDR3 nucleotides read TGCAGTGCTAGAGGCCGAGGGGAAGCGGGGGGGCTTGGGTATGAGCAGTTCTTC.

The chain is built from TRBV7-8 and TRBJ1-5; 8 nucleotides align to TRBD1. The CDR3 contains 17 residues. Germline CDR1 is SGHVS and CDR2 is FQNEAQ. After removal of 5 bases from V and 4 bases from J, the junction contained 13 bases not matched to a gene. The CDR3 loop is CASSRPAGQGRNQPQHF. In DNA form, the CDR3 reads TGTGCCAGCAGCCGCCCTGCCGGACAGGGACGGAATCAGCCCCAGCATTTT.